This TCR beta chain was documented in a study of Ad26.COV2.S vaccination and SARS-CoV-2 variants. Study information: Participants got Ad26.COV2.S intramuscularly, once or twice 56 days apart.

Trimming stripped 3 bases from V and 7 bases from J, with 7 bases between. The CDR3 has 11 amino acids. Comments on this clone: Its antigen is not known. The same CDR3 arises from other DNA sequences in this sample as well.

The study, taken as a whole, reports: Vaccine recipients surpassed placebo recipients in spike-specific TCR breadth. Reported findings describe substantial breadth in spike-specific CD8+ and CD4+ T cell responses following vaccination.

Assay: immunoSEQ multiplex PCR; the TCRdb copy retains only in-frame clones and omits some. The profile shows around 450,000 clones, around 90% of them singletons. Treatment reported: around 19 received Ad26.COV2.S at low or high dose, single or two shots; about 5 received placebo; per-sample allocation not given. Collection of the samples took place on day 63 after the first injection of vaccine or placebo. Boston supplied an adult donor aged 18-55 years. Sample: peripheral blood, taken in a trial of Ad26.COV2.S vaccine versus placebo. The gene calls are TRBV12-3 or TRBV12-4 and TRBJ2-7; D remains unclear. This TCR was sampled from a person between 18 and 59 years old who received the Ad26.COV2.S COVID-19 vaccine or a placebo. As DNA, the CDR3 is TGTGCCAGCAGTTTCCGTGGGGAGCAGTACTTC. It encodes CASSFRGEQYF.